Each of the 27 T cell receptor beta chains below was sequenced from the same sample in a study of blood T cells in healthy people across ages. Primed by a sample-barcoded 5' primer and a J-beta primer mix, a second PCR proceeded for about 7 to 12 cycles. TCRdb reprocessed the 5' RACE reads with MiXCR, giving one entry per CDR3 protein. The table includes hundreds of thousands of distinct CDR3 sequences, roughly 44% detected once. The sequenced material came from blood. These receptor sequences come from a man aged 55 to 69 in good health.

The rearrangement joins TRBV7-3 to TRBJ2-5; TRBD1 matches 7 bases. The length of the CDR3 is 15 residues. Losses at the gene ends were 5 bases for V and 1 base for J; bases not matched to a gene: 7. Germline CDR1 reads SGHTA; CDR2 reads FQGTGA. The CDR3 nucleotides read TGTGCCAGCAGCCTGAACGGACAGGTCCAAGAGACCCAGTACTTC. Encoded protein: CASSLNGQVQETQYF.

This clonotype is a singleton in its sample. This chain links TRBV12-3 or TRBV12-4 with TRBJ2-7; 12 bases are shared with TRBD2. The CDR3 covers 15 residues. V lost 5 bases to trimming and J lost 4 bases; unmatched junction nucleotides: 6. In DNA, the CDR3 is TGTGCCAGCAGTACCTGGACTAGCGGGGTGTACGAGCAGTACTTC. It codes for CASSTWTSGVYEQYF.

This clonotype was counted only a few times. The rearrangement links TRBV7-2 to TRBJ2-7; no reliable D call. CDR3 length equals 16 residues. Looked up from germline, CDR1 is SGHTA and CDR2 is FQGNSA. V was shortened by 2 bases and J by 3 bases, with 17 bases between the two germline ends. This CDR3 reads CASSLTKPSVGYEQYF. DNA for the CDR3: TGTGCCAGCAGCTTAACCAAACCCAGCGTGGGCTACGAGCAGTACTTC. Combining the CDR3 with reference TRBV7-2 and TRBJ2-7 gives the whole variable domain GAGVSQSPSNKVTEKGKDVELRCDPISGHTALYWYRQSLGQGLEFLIYFQGNSAPDKSGLPSDRFSAERTGGSVSTLTIQRTQQEDSAVYLCASSLTKPSVGYEQYFGPGTRLTVT.

The rearrangement joins TRBV14 to TRBJ2-2; D gene ambiguous. CDR3 length: 12 residues. Germline CDR1 is SGHDN and CDR2 is FVKESK. Between the trimmed V and J ends, which lost 5 bases and 2 bases, there was a span of 3 bases. This chain's CDR3 is CASSDNTGELFF. Written as DNA, the CDR3 is TGTGCCAGCAGCGATAACACCGGGGAGCTGTTTTTT.

This clonotype has just a few counts. This CDR3 reads CASRPLAGGTDTQYF. Here the CDR3 DNA reads TGTGCCAGCCGACCTTTAGCGGGGGGCACAGATACGCAGTATTTT. The chain employs TRBV6-4 and TRBJ2-3, with 9 bases that match TRBD2. V dropped 8 bases and J dropped 1; count of bases not matched to a gene: 7. CDR1 and CDR2 (germline): MRHNA, SNTAGT. CDR3 length: 15 amino acids.

The chain uses TRBV4-3 and TRBJ1-2; D remains unclear. The germline V and J ends were trimmed by 3 bases and 6 bases, with 23 bases remaining between them. Germline CDR1 and CDR2: LGHNA and YSLEER. The CDR3 loop spans 17 amino acids. The CDR3 spells CASSQGSITGVNNGYTF. CDR3 coding DNA: TGCGCCAGCAGCCAGGGATCAATAACGGGCGTCAATAATGGCTACACCTTC.

This sequence joins TRBV6-1 and TRBJ2-7; TRBD1 agrees at 7 bases. Germline V gene lookup returns CDR1 MNHNS and CDR2 SASEGT. The CDR3 has 15 amino acids. J gave up 4 bases and V 2 bases, and 8 bases lay outside the gene matches. CDR3 nucleotide sequence: TGTGCCAGCAGTGAATTTGGACAGGTCTCTTACGAGCAGTACTTC. It yields the protein CASSEFGQVSYEQYF.

This clonotype was detected many times. The V and J genes are TRBV2 and TRBJ2-5, with 7 bases aligning to TRBD2. The J segment lost 0 bases and the V segment lost 7 bases, leaving 11 bases of the junction unmatched. CDR1 is SNHLY, CDR2 FYNNEI, per germline. The CDR3 is 16 amino acids. This CDR3 is CASTGWQRGDQETQYF. The CDR3 DNA reads as TGTGCCAGCACGGGTTGGCAGCGGGGCGACCAAGAGACCCAGTACTTC. The variable domain in full, with the rest retrieved from reference TRBV2 and TRBJ2-5, is EPEVTQTPSHQVTQMGQEVILRCVPISNHLYFYWYRQILGQKVEFLVSFYNNEISEKSEIFDDQFSVERPDGSNFTLKIRSTKLEDSAMYFCASTGWQRGDQETQYFGPGTRLLVL.

This clonotype has a handful of counts. The chain employs TRBV7-2 and TRBJ2-5; D possibly corresponds to TRBD1 (6 bases). Trimming pared 1 base from V and 4 bases from J, leaving 10 bases between. CDR1 and CDR2 from the germline V gene are SGHTA and FQGNSA. The CDR3 has 14 amino acids. The CDR3 DNA sequence: TGTGCCAGCAGCTTAGGAGCAGGGGCAGAGACCCAGTACTTC. Protein sequence: CASSLGAGAETQYF.

The rearrangement links TRBV2 to TRBJ2-3, with D possibly TRBD2 on 6 matching bases. The CDR3 is 14 amino acids. Germline-derived CDR1 and CDR2 are SNHLY and FYNNEI. Trimming shortened V by 4 bases and J by 4 bases, and 12 bases separated the two germline ends. CDR3 loop: CASSVGRDSDTQYF. The DNA of the CDR3 is TGTGCCAGCAGTGTGGGAAGGGACTCAGATACGCAGTATTTT.

This clonotype was seen just once. The junction shows a germline mismatch at one end, possibly a read error. This chain links TRBV27 with TRBJ2-7, with 7 bases aligning to TRBD1. In germline, CDR1 is MNHEY, CDR2 SMNVEV (reference sequence). The CDR3 covers 15 residues. The chain's CDR3 is CASSPSTGQIYEQYF. The CDR3 DNA is TGCGCCAGCAGTCCCTCCACGGGACAGATCTACGAGCAGTACTTC.

In its sample, this clonotype was seen a few times. The chain combines TRBV12-3 or TRBV12-4 with TRBJ1-6; 7 bases are a match to TRBD1. This CDR3 is built from 14 residues. V dropped 6 bases and J dropped 7; count of bases not matched to a gene: 6. The CDR3 DNA reads TGTGCCAGCAGCCCCGGACAGGAAAATTCACCCCTCCACTTT. Amino acid sequence: CASSPGQENSPLHF.

The gene calls are TRBV5-1 and TRBJ2-7, with unresolved D. CDR3 length: 13 residues. V lost 5 bases and J lost 6, with 15 bases in between. Looked up from germline, CDR1 is SGHRS and CDR2 is YFSETQ. DNA of the CDR3: TGCGCCAGCAGGATAGTCGAGTCCGGCGAGCAGTACTTC. This translates into CASRIVESGEQYF.

The CDR3 region has the DNA TGTGCCAGCGGGAATACCATGAACACCGGGGAGCTGTTTTTT. It codes for CASGNTMNTGELFF. The chain carries TRBV6-1 and TRBJ2-2; D ambiguous. V was clipped by 8 bases and J by 1 base, with 11 bases between them. The germline gives CDR1 MNHNS, CDR2 SASEGT. This CDR3 spans 14 amino acids.

This rearrangement joins TRBV6-1 to TRBJ2-5; TRBD1 matches at 7 bases. CDR1 MNHNS and CDR2 SASEGT come from the germline V gene. The J segment lost 11 bases and the V segment lost 6 bases, leaving 21 bases of the junction unmatched. This CDR3 has 16 amino acids. Here the CDR3 DNA reads TGTGCCAGCAGGGTACAGGGGTATTTGTCCTACAATGAGCAGTACTTC. It encodes CASRVQGYLSYNEQYF.

In regard to this clonotype: At one end, the junction sequence differs from germline, possibly due to a read error. The rearrangement joins TRBV7-3 to TRBJ2-1; 14 nucleotides match TRBD2. The germline V gene encodes CDR1 SGHTA and CDR2 FQGTGA. This CDR3 contains 15 residues. CDR3 amino acids: CAGSWTSGGINEQFF. The CDR3 coding sequence is TGTGCCGGCAGCTGGACTAGCGGGGGGATTAATGAGCAGTTCTTC.

This clonotype turned up a few times. This chain uses TRBV7-2 with TRBJ1-1, with D possibly TRBD1 on 5 matching bases. CDR1 is SGHTA and CDR2 is FQGNSA in the germline V gene. Trimming removed 5 bases at V and 4 bases at J, with 17 bases between. The CDR3 totals 15 residues. CDR3 coding DNA: TGTGCCAGCAGCATCCTACCTCAGGGAGGCACTGAAGCTTTCTTT. It codes for CASSILPQGGTEAFF.

Regarding this clonotype: At one boundary the junction diverges from the germline segment, which might be a read error. V and J are TRBV4-1 and TRBJ2-3; D might be TRBD1 or TRBD2, each matching 5 bases. Germline CDR1 MGHRA, CDR2 YSYEKL. CDR3 length: 17 amino acids. CDR3 nucleotides: TGCGCCAGCAACCAAGATAGGTTCGGGGACCCCGCAGATACGCAATATTTT. This codes for CASNQDRFGDPADTQYF.

This chain links TRBV2 with TRBJ1-2, with TRBD1 matching 8 bases. The CDR3 loop spans 16 amino acids. V shed 7 bases and J 0 bases; nucleotides not matched to a gene: 10. The germline V gene encodes CDR1 SNHLY and CDR2 FYNNEI. Written as DNA, the CDR3 is TGTGCCAGCACACTACTTGGACAGGGAGCTAACTATGGCTACACCTTC. Translating gives CASTLLGQGANYGYTF.

This clonotype was seen only a few times. The genes are TRBV28 and TRBJ2-3, with D tentatively TRBD1 (6 bases). The ends were cut back, 5 bases at V and 3 bases at J, with 15 bases in the middle. Germline-derived CDR1 and CDR2 are MDHEN and SYDVKM. CDR3 length equals 15 residues. CDR3 nucleotides: TGTGCCAGCAGTGAGCCCGGGACAAGAACAGATACGCAGTATTTT. Protein sequence: CASSEPGTRTDTQYF.

A note on this clonotype: Sequence at one end of the junction differs from germline and may be a read error. The genes are TRBV3-1 and TRBJ2-4; the match to TRBD2 covers 7 bases. The J call is uncertain, as TRBJ2-7 better fits the DNA end. Germline CDR1 and CDR2: LGHDT and YNNKEL (reference sequence). The CDR3 extends over 14 amino acids. The CDR3 nucleotides are TGTGCCAGCAGCCACGGGGGGTTCTCCCACGAGCAGTACTTC. This gives the protein CASSHGGFSHEQYF.

A few counts support this clonotype. V usage is TRBV11-2 and J usage is TRBJ2-3; weak D call: TRBD2 (5 bases). The V end lost 5 bases, the J end lost 6 bases, and 15 bases lay between the germline ends. The germline V gene encodes CDR1 SGHAT and CDR2 FQNNGV. The CDR3 loop spans 14 amino acids. The CDR3 DNA reads TGTGCCAGCAGCCGAAATAACCTAGCCGATACGCAGTATTTT. Its translation is CASSRNNLADTQYF.

The chain recombines TRBV6-5 with TRBJ2-1, with D perhaps given as TRBD1 or TRBD2 (7 bases each). V was pared by 5 bases and J by 8 bases, with 22 bases between. The CDR3 consists of 16 residues. Germline assignment: CDR1 MNHEY and CDR2 SVGAGI. CDR3 sequence: CASSQSSGGALHEQFF. CDR3 nucleotides: TGTGCCAGCAGTCAGAGTTCAGGGGGGGCGCTCCATGAGCAGTTCTTC.

The chain carries TRBV12-3 or TRBV12-4 and TRBJ2-1; TRBD2 aligns across 7 bases. The CDR3 is made up of 15 amino acids. V lost 6 bases to trimming and J lost 6 bases; unmatched junction nucleotides: 11. The DNA for the CDR3 is TGTGCCAGCAGGGTAAATGCGGGGGTAGTCAATGAGCAGTTCTTC. This encodes CASRVNAGVVNEQFF.

This clonotype was found a few times. The chain has TRBV20-1 and TRBJ2-3, with 8 bases lining up with TRBD2. The CDR3 covers 14 residues. CDR1 DFQATT and CDR2 SNEGSKA come from the germline V gene (reference sequence). V trimming: 3 bases; J trimming: 3 bases; junction bases outside the gene matches: 5. CDR3 DNA sequence: TGCAGTGCTAGGATAGCGGGGAGGACAGATACGCAGTATTTT. Translated: CSARIAGRTDTQYF.

The V call is TRBV7-9, the J call TRBJ1-1, with D perhaps matching TRBD1 (5 bases). Per germline, CDR1 SEHNR and CDR2 FQNEAQ (reference sequence). With 6 bases removed from V and 4 bases from J, the gap between germline ends came to 18 bases. This CDR3 contains 15 residues. This CDR3 is CASSHWGRAGTEAFF. The CDR3 nucleotides are TGTGCCAGCAGTCACTGGGGCAGGGCTGGCACTGAAGCTTTCTTT.

This clonotype was seen only a few times. V usage is TRBV3-1 and J usage is TRBJ2-3; D is unclear. The germline CDR1 and CDR2 sequences are LGHDT and YNNKEL (reference sequence). V was cut by 4 bases and J by 2 bases, with 10 bases left in between. The length of the CDR3 is 14 residues. CDR3 bases: TGTGCCAGCAGCCCGTGGACGGCCACAGATACGCAGTATTTT. It specifies CASSPWTATDTQYF.